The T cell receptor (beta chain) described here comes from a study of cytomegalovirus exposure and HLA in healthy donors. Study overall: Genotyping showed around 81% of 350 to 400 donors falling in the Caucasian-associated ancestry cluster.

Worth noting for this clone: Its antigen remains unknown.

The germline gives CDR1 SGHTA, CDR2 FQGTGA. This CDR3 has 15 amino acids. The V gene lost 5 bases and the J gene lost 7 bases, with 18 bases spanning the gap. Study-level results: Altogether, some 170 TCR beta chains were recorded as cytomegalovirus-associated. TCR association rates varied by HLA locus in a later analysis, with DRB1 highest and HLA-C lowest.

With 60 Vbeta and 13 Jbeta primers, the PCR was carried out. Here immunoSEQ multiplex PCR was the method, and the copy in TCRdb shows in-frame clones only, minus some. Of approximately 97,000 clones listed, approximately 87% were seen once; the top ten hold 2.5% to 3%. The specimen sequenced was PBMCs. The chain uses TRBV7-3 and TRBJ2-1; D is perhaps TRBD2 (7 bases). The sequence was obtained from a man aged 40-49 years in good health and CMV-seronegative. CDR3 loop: CASSTRRGLGNEQFF. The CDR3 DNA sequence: TGTGCCAGCAGCACAAGGCGGGGGCTCGGGAATGAGCAGTTCTTC.